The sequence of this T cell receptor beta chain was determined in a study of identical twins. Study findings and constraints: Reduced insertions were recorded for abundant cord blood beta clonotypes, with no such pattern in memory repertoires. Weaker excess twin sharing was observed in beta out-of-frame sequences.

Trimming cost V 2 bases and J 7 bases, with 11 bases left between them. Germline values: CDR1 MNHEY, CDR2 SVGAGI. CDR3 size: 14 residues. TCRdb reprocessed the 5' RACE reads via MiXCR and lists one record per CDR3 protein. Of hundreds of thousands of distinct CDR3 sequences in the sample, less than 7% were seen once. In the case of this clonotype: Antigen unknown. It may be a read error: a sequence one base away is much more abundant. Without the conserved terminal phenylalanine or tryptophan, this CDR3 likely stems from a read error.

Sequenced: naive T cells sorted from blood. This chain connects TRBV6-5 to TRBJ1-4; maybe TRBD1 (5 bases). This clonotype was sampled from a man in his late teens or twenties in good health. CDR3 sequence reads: CASSYGSGGEKLFV. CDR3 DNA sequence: TGTGCCAGCAGTTACGGGTCTGGGGGTGAAAAACTGTTTGTT.